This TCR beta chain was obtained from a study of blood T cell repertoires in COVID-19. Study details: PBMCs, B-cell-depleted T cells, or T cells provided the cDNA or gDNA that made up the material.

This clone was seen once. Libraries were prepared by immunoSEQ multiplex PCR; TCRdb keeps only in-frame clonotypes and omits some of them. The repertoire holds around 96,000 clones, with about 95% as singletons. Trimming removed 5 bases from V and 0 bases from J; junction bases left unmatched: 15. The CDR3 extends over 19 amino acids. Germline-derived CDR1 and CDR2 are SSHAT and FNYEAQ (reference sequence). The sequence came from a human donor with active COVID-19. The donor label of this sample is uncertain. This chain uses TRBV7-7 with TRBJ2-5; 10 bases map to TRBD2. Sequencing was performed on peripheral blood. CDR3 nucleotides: TGTGCCAGCAGCCCGCGGGCGGTACTAGCGGGGCAAAACCAAGAGACCCAGTACTTC. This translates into CASSPRAVLAGQNQETQYF.